The source of this T cell receptor (beta chain) is a study of STAT3 mutations in large granular lymphocyte leukemia. In the study overall: Canonical activating STAT3 mutations were detected in roughly half of the longitudinally sequenced T-LGLL patients. Study results and limitations: Differing intervals and regimens complicate linking therapy response to clone burden. In T-cell large granular lymphocyte leukemia, about half of patients showed multiple immunodominant subclonotypes. In 6 of 18 patients, new TCR clonotypes emerged after therapy. Some patients had persisting codominant clonotypes that could mask small clones.

In regard to this clone: No antigen is known for it.

Trimming cost V 2 bases and J 3 bases, with 4 bases left between them. The CDR3 length is 12 residues. Looked up from germline, CDR1 is LNHNV and CDR2 is YYDKDF (reference sequence). Sequenced by immunoSEQ multiplex PCR; TCRdb stores in-frame clones only, minus some. The data show roughly 13,000 clones, roughly 88% seen once. V and J are TRBV15 and TRBJ2-5, with D uncertain. Sequenced sample: PBMCs. The TCR originated in a human donor with T large granular lymphocyte leukemia. Some clones in this sample may be carry-over from other donors' samples. CDR3: CATSRQKETQYF. For the CDR3, the DNA is TGTGCCACCAGCAGACAGAAAGAGACCCAGTACTTC.